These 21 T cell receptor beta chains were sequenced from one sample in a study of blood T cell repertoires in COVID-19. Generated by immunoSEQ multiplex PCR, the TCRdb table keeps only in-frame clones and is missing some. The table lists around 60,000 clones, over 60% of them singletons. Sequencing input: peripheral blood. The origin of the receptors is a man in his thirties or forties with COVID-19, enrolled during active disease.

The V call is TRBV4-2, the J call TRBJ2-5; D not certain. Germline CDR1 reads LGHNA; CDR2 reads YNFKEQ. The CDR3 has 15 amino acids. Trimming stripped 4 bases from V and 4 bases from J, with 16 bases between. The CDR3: CASSPNSISIETQYF. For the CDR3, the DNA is TGTGCCAGCAGCCCTAATTCGATATCCATAGAGACCCAGTACTTC.

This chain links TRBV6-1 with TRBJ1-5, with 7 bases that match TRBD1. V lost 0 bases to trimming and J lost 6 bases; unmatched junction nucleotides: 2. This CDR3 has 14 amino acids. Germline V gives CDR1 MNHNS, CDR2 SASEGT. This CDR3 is CASSEAGGSQPQHF. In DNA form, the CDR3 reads TGTGCCAGCAGTGAAGCAGGGGGCAGTCAGCCCCAGCATTTT.

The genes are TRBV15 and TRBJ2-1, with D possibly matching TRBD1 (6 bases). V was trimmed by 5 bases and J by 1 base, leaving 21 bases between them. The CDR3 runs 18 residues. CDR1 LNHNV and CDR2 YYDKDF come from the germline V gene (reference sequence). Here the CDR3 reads CATSPSERGRRSYNEQFF. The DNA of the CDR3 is TGTGCCACCAGCCCATCAGAGAGGGGGAGAAGGTCCTACAATGAGCAGTTCTTC.

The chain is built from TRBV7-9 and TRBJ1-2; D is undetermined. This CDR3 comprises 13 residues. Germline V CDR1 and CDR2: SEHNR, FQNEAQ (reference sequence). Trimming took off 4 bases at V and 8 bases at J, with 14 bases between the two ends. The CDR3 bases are TGTGCCAGCAGCTCAAGATCCTGGAGGGGCTACACCTTC. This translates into CASSSRSWRGYTF. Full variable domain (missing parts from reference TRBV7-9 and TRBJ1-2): DTGVSQNPRHKITKRGQNVTFRCDPISEHNRLYWYRQTLGQGPEFLTYFQNEAQLEKSRLLSDRFSAERPKGSFSTLEIQRTEQGDSAMYLCASSSRSWRGYTFGSGTRLTVV.

CDR3 nucleotide sequence: TGCACCAGCAGCCACCCTCCCTACTATTATAGCAATCAGCCCCAGCATTTT. Translating it yields CTSSHPPYYYSNQPQHF. The genes are TRBV1 and TRBJ1-5. TRBV1 is recorded as a pseudogene. The CDR3 runs to 17 residues.

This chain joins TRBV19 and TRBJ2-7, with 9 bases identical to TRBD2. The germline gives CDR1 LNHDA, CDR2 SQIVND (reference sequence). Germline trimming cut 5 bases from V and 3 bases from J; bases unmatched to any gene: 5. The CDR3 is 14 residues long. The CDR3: CASSAGLAGYEQYF. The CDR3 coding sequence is TGTGCCAGTAGTGCGGGACTAGCCGGCTACGAGCAGTACTTC.

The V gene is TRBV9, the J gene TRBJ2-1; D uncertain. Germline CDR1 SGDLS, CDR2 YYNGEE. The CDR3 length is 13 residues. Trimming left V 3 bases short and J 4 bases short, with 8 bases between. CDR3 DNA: TGTGCCAGCAGCGGAACAGTTTACAATGAGCAGTTCTTC. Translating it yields CASSGTVYNEQFF. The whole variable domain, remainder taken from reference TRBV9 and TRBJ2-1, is DSGVTQTPKHLITATGQRVTLRCSPRSGDLSVYWYQQSLDQGLQFLIQYYNGEERAKGNILERFSAQQFPDLHSELNLSSLELGDSALYFCASSGTVYNEQFFGPGTRLTVL.

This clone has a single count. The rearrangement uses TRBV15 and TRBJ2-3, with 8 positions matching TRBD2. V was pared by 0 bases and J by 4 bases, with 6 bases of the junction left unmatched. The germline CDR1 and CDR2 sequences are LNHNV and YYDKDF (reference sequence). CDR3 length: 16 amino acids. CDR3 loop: CATSRDLGRAPDTQYF. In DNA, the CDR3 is TGTGCCACCAGCAGAGATCTCGGGAGGGCCCCAGATACGCAGTATTTT.

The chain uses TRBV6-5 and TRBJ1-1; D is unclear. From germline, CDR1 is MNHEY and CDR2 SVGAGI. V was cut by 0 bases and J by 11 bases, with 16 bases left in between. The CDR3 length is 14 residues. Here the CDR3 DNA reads TGTGCCAGCAGTTACTCGATGGGCGTGTCCCGGGCTTTCTTT. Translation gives CASSYSMGVSRAFF.

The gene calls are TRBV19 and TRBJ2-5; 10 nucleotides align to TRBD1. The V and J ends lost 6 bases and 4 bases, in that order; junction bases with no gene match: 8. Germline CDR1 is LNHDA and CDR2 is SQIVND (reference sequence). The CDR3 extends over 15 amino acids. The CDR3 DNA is TGTGCCAGTAGCCGGGGACAGGGGCTTGTAGAGACCCAGTACTTC. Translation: CASSRGQGLVETQYF.

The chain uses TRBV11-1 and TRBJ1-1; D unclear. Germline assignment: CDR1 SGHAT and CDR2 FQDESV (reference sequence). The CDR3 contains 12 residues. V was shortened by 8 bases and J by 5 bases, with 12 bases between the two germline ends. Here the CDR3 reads CASGSVGTEAFF. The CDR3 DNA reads TGTGCCAGCGGGAGTGTTGGGACTGAAGCTTTCTTT. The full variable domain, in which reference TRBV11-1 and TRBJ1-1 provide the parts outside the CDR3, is EAEVAQSPRYKITEKSQAVAFWCDPISGHATLYWYRQILGQGPELLVQFQDESVVDDSQLPKDRFSAERLKGVDSTLKIQPAELGDSAMYLCASGSVGTEAFFGQGTRLTVV.

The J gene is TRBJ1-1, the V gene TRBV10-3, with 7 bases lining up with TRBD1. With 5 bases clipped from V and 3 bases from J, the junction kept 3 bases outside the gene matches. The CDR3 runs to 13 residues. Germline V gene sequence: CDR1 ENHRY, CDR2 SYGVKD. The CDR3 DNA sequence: TGTGCCATCAGTCGACAGGGAGACACTGAAGCTTTCTTT. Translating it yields CAISRQGDTEAFF.

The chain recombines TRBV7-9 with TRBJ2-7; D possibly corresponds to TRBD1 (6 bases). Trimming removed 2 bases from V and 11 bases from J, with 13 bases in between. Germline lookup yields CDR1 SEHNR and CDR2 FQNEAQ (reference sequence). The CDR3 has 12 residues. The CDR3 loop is CASSLLTGQEYF. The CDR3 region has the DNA TGTGCCAGCAGCTTACTTACAGGGCAGGAGTACTTC.

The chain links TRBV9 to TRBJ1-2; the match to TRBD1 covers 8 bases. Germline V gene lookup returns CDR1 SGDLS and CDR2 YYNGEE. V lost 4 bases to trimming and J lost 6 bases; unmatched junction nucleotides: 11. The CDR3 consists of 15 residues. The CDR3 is CASSTQTGVDDGYTF. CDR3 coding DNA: TGTGCCAGCAGCACCCAGACAGGGGTTGATGATGGCTACACCTTC.

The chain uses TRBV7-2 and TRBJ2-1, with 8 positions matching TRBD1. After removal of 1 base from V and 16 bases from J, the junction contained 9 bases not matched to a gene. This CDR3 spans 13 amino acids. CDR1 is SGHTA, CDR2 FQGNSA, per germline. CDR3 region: CASSLVTGQGGFF. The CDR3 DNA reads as TGTGCCAGCAGCTTAGTAACAGGACAGGGTGGATTCTTC.

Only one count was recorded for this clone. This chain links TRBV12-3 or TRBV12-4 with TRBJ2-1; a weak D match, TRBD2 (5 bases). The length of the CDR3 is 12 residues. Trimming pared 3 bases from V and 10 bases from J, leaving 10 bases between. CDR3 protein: CASSLVPGEQFF. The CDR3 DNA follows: TGTGCCAGCAGTTTGGTCCCGGGGGAGCAGTTCTTC.

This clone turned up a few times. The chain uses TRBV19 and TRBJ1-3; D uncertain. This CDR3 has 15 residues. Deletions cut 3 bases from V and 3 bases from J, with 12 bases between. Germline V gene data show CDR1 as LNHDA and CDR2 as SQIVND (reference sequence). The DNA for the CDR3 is TGTGCCAGTAGTATCAACTGGGGAGGTGGAAACACCATATATTTT. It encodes CASSINWGGGNTIYF.

The CDR3 nucleotides are TGTGCCAGCATGAGACAGGCGCTTACCTACGAGCAGTACTTC. It encodes CASMRQALTYEQYF. The chain carries TRBV27 and TRBJ2-7, with D possibly matching TRBD1 (6 bases). The CDR3 is made up of 14 amino acids. Germline assignment: CDR1 MNHEY and CDR2 SMNVEV (reference sequence). V was trimmed by 7 bases and J by 2 bases, leaving 15 bases between them.

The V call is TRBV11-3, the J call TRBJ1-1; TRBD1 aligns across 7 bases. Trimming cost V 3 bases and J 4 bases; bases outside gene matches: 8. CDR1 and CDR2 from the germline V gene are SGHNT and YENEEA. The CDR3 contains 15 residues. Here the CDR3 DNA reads TGTGCCAGCAGCTTCAGACAGGGTGGAGGCACTGAAGCTTTCTTT. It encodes CASSFRQGGGTEAFF.

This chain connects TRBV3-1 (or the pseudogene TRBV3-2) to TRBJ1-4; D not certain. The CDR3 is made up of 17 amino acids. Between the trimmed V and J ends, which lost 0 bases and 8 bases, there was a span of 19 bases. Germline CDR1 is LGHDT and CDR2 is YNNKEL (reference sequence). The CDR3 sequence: CASSQERIREIREKLFF. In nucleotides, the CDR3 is TGTGCCAGCAGCCAAGAGAGGATTCGGGAAATAAGAGAAAAACTGTTTTTT.

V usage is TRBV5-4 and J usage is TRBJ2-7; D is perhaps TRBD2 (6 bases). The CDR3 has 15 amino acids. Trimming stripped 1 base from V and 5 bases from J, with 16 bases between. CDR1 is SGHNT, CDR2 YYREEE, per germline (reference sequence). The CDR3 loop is CASSLIPGVSDEQYF. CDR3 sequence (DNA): TGTGCCAGCAGCTTGATTCCGGGGGTGAGTGACGAGCAGTACTTC.